This T cell receptor beta chain appears in the sequencing data of a study of graft-versus-host responses after intestinal transplantation. Using immunoSEQ multiplex PCR, the repertoire was profiled, and TCRdb retains in-frame clones only, with some absent. The sample lists roughly 10,000 clones, approximately 30% occurring once. CDR1 MDHEN and CDR2 SYDVKM come from the germline V gene. The V end lost 3 bases, the J end lost 8 bases, and 16 bases lay between the germline ends. The length of the CDR3 is 14 residues. Study outcomes and limitations: Recipient marrow held GvH clones, some first seen in ileum or blood. Within allografts, high graft-versus-host to host-versus-graft clonal ratios were seen among patients with graft-donor T cell macrochimerism.

The origin of this receptor is a human patient who was an organ donor for intestinal transplantation. The sequenced sample was alloreactive CD4+ T cells from a mixed lymphocyte reaction culture, obtained before transplantation. Noted subset: CFSE-low proliferating T cells sorted from approximately 6-day pre-transplant mixed lymphocyte reaction (GvH or HvG direction). This rearrangement joins TRBV28 to TRBJ1-2; no firm D call. The CDR3 here is CASSLLSGFGGYTF. CDR3 in DNA: TGTGCCAGCAGTTTGTTGTCGGGGTTTGGAGGCTACACCTTC.